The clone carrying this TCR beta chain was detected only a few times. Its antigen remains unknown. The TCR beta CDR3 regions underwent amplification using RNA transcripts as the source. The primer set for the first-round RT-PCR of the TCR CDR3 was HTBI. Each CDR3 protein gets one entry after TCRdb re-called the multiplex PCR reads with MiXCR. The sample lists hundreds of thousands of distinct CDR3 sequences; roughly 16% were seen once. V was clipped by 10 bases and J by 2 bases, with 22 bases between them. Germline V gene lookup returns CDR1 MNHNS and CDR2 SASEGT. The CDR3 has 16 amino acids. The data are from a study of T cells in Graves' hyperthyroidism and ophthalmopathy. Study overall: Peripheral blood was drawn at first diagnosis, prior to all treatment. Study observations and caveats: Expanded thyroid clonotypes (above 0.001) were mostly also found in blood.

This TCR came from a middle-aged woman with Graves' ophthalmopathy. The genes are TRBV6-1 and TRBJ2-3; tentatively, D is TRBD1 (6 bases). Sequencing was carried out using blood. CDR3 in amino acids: CATRPRTQGFTDTQYF. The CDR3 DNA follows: TGTGCCACCAGGCCCCGGACACAGGGTTTCACAGATACGCAGTATTTT.